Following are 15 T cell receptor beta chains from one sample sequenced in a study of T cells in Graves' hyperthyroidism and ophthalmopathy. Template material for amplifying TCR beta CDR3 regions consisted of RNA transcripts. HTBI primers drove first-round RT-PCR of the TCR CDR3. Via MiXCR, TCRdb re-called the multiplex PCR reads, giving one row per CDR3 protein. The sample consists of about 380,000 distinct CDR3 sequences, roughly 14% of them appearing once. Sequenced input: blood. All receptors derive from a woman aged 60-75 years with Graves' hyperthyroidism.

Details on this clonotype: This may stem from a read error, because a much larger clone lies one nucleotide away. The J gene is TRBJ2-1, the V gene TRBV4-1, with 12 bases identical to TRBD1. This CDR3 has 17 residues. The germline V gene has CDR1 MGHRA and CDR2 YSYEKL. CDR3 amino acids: CASSQVAGTGGYNEKFF. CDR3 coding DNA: TGCGCCAGCAGCCAAGTCGCGGGGACAGGGGGCTACAATGAGAAGTTCTTC.

CDR3 residues: CATSTNSYNEQFF. CDR3 DNA sequence: TGCGCCACCTCCACGAACTCCTACAATGAGCAGTTCTTC. The chain carries TRBV10-1 and TRBJ2-1; D remains ambiguous. This CDR3 contains 13 residues. Between the trimmed V and J ends, which lost 10 bases and 0 bases, there was a span of 10 bases. Per germline, CDR1 WNHNN and CDR2 SYGVQD (reference sequence).

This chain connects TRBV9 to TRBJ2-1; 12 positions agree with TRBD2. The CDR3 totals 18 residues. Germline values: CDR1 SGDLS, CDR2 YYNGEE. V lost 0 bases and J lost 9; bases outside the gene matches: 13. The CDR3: CASSVGLAGGPSLSEQFF. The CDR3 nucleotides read TGTGCCAGCAGCGTAGGTCTAGCGGGAGGGCCATCTTTGAGTGAGCAGTTCTTC.

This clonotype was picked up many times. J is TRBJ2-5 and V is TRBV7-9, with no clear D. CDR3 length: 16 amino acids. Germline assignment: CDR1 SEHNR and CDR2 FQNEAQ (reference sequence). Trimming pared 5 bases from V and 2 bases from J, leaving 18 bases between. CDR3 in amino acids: CASSPKRGSRQETQYF. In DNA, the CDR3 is TGTGCCAGCAGCCCCAAGAGAGGTAGCAGACAAGAGACCCAGTACTTC.

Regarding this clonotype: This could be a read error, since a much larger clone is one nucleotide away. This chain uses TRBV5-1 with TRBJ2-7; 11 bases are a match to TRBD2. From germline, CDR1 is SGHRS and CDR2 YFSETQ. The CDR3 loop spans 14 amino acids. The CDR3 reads CANSSLAGASEQYF. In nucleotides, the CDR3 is TGCGCCAACAGCTCACTAGCGGGAGCAAGCGAGCAGTACTTC. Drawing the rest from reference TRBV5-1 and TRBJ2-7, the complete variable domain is KAGVTQTPRYLIKTRGQQVTLSCSPISGHRSVSWYQQTPGQGLQFLFEYFSETQRNKGNFPGRFSGRQFSNSRSEMNVSTLELGDSALYLCANSSLAGASEQYFGPGTRLTVT.

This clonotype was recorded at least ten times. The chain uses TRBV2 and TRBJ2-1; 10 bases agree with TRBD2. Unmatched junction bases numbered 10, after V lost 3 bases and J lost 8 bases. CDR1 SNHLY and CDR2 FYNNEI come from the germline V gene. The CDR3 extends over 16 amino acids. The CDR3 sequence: CASSERLAGAGDEQFF. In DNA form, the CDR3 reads TGTGCCAGCAGTGAGAGGCTAGCGGGAGCGGGGGATGAGCAGTTCTTC.

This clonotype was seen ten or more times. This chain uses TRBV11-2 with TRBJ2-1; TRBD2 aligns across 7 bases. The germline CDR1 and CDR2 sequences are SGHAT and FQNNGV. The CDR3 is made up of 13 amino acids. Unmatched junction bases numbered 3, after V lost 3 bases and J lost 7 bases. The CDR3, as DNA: TGTGCCAGCAGCTTGGGGGAGGGTAATGAGCAGTTCTTC. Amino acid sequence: CASSLGEGNEQFF.

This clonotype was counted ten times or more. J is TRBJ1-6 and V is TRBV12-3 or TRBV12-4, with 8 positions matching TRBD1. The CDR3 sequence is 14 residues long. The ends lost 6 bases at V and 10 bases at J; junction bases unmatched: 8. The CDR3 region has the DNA TGTGCCAGCAGGGAGACAGGGGTGGGATCACCCCTCCACTTT. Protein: CASRETGVGSPLHF.

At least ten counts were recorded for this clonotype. CDR3 loop: CASSLNGGQAEAFF. CDR3 bases: TGTGCCAGCAGCTTAAATGGGGGACAGGCTGAAGCTTTCTTT. The chain has TRBV7-3 and TRBJ1-1, with 8 bases lining up with TRBD1. J was trimmed by 6 bases and V by 1 base; bases with no gene match: 4. The V gene's germline CDR1 is SGHTA and CDR2 FQGTGA. This CDR3 comprises 14 residues.

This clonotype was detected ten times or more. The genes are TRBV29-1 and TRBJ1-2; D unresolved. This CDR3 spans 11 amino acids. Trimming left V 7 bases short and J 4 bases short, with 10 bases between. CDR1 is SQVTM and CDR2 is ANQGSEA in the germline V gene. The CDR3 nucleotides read TGCAGCGCCAGTGGAATCTATGGCTACACCTTC. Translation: CSASGIYGYTF.

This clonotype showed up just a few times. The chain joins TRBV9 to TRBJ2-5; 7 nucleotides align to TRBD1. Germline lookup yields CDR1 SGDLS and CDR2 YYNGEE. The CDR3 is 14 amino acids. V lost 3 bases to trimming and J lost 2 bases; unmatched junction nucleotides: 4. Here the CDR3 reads CASSATGVQETQYF. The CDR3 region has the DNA TGTGCCAGCAGCGCAACAGGGGTTCAAGAGACCCAGTACTTC.

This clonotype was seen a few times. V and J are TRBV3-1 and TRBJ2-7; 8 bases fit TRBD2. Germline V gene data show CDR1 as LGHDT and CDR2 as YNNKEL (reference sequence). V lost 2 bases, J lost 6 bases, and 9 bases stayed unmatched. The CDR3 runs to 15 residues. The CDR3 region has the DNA TGTGCCAGCAGCCAATTATCCGGGACTAGTTCCGAGCAGTACTTC. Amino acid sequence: CASSQLSGTSSEQYF.

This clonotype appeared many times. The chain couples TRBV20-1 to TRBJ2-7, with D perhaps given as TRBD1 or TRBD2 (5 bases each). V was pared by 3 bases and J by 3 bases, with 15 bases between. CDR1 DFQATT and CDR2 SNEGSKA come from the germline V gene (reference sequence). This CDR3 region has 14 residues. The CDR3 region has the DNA TGCAGTGCTAGGAGGGGTGTTCAAAGCTACGAGCAGTACTTC. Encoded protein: CSARRGVQSYEQYF.

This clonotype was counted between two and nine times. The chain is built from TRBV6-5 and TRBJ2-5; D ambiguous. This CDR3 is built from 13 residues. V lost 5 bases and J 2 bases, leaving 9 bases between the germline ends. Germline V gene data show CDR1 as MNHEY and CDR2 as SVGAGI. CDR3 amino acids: CASSTQRQETQYF. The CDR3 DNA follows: TGTGCCAGCAGTACTCAGAGACAAGAGACCCAGTACTTC.

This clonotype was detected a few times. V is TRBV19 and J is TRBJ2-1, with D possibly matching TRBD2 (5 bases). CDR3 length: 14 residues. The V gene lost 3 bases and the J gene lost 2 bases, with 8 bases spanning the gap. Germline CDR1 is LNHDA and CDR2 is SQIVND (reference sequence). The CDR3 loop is CASSIGGTYNEQFF. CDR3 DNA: TGTGCCAGTAGTATTGGAGGAACCTACAATGAGCAGTTCTTC.